These T cell receptor beta chains were read from a single sample in a study of CD8+ T cells in alopecia areata. The assay was immunoSEQ multiplex PCR, and TCRdb's table has in-frame clones only and misses some. Among under 250,000 clones listed, 57% were seen once. The sample was CD4+ T cells sorted from blood, taken at week 0. The receptor set was obtained from a human donor with alopecia areata. CDR3s include the opening cysteine and the closing phenylalanine or tryptophan. Fields, in order: J gene, V gene, D gene, clone size, CDR3 protein, CDR3 DNA. The D gene is left open where the match is weak. A row's size may be missing; if present it is once, few, many or a size class.

TRBJ2-1 | TRBV30 | TRBD2 | . | CAWSRGSGGYNEQFF | TGTGCCTGGAGTCGGGGTAGCGGGGGGTACAATGAGCAGTTCTTC
TRBJ1-1 | TRBV4-1 | . | few | CASSHQKVGSTEAFF | TGCGCCAGCAGCCACCAAAAAGTGGGAAGCACTGAAGCTTTCTTT
TRBJ1-5 | TRBV30 | . | once | CAWASGANQPQHF | TGTGCCTGGGCTTCAGGGGCTAATCAGCCCCAGCATTTT
TRBJ2-7 | TRBV7-3 | . | few | CASSSPTGTRYEQYF | TGTGCCAGCAGCTCTCCCACAGGGACACGCTACGAGCAGTACTTC
TRBJ2-1 | TRBV18 | TRBD2 | . | CASSPTGGTSGIYNEQFF | TGTGCCAGCTCACCAACCGGGGGTACTAGCGGGATATACAATGAGCAGTTCTTC
TRBJ2-7 | TRBV10-3 | . | few | CAISEDRGASYEQYF | TGTGCCATCAGTGAGGATCGGGGAGCGTCCTACGAGCAGTACTTC
TRBJ2-3 | TRBV4-2 | TRBD2 | . | CASSQDLRGGRDTQYF | TGTGCCAGCAGCCAAGATCTCCGGGGGGGCCGCGATACGCAGTATTTT
TRBJ2-2 | TRBV10-3 | . | few | CAIKEAPNTGELFF | TGTGCCATCAAAGAAGCCCCGAACACCGGGGAGCTGTTTTTT
TRBJ1-2 | TRBV27 | . | few | CASMSRGYGYTF | TGTGCCAGCATGAGCAGAGGCTATGGCTACACCTTC
TRBJ2-3 | TRBV7-3 | . | . | CASSLGAYSDTQYF | TGTGCCAGCAGCTTGGGCGCCTATTCGGATACGCAGTATTTT
TRBJ2-3 | TRBV19 | TRBD2 | few | CASSVTGGAGDTQYF | TGTGCCAGTAGTGTGACGGGGGGGGCCGGAGATACGCAGTATTTT
TRBJ2-7 | TRBV7-9 | TRBD2 | . | CASSSANSGRVGAFYEQYF | TGTGCCAGCAGCTCGGCGAATAGCGGGAGGGTAGGCGCCTTCTACGAGCAGTACTTC
TRBJ1-2 | TRBV5-1 | TRBD1 | . | CASSWTTGVGYGYTF | TGCGCCAGCAGCTGGACCACAGGGGTCGGCTATGGCTACACCTTC
TRBJ2-7 | TRBV7-9 | . | . | CASSLIYEQYF | TGTGCCAGCAGCCTTATCTACGAGCAGTACTTC
TRBJ1-5 | TRBV27 | . | . | CASSFRAFNQPQHF | TGTGCCAGCAGTTTCAGGGCCTTCAATCAGCCCCAGCATTTT
TRBJ1-5 | TRBV4-1 | . | . | CASSQAGTSNQPQHF | TGCGCCAGCAGCCAAGCTGGGACTAGCAATCAGCCCCAGCATTTT
TRBJ2-7 | TRBV29-1 | . | . | CSVEGTRYEQYF | TGCAGCGTGGAGGGAACTCGGTACGAGCAGTACTTC
TRBJ2-4 | TRBV11-2 | . | once | CASSLDRGLAKNIQYF | TGTGCCAGCAGCTTAGATCGGGGGTTAGCCAAAAACATTCAGTACTTC
TRBJ2-1 | TRBV5-1 | . | . | CASSRRVSDNEQFF | TGCGCCAGCAGCCGCCGGGTCTCGGACAATGAGCAGTTCTTC
TRBJ1-4 | TRBV7-9 | TRBD1 | few | CASSSGQGNEKLFF | TGTGCCAGCAGTTCGGGACAGGGGAATGAAAAACTGTTTTTT
TRBJ2-3 | TRBV15 | . | . | CATNPGHSTDTQYF | TGTGCCACCAACCCGGGACATAGCACAGATACGCAGTATTTT
TRBJ1-2 | TRBV19 | . | . | CASRSVSANYGYTF | TGTGCCAGTAGATCTGTCAGTGCAAACTATGGCTACACCTTC
TRBJ1-1 | TRBV6-5 | TRBD1 | . | CASSFKPTGFTEAFF | TGTGCCAGCAGTTTCAAACCGACAGGGTTCACTGAAGCTTTCTTT
TRBJ2-1 | TRBV7-2 | TRBD1 | . | CASSPLTRGQRLYEQFF | TGTGCCAGCAGCCCTCTCACTCGGGGACAGCGCCTTTATGAGCAGTTCTTC
TRBJ1-5 | TRBV15 | TRBD1 | . | CATSRDPGQALPQHF | TGTGCCACCAGCAGAGATCCAGGACAGGCCTTGCCCCAGCATTTT
TRBJ2-5 | TRBV5-1 | . | . | CASTRNGIPETQYF | TGCGCCAGCACCCGAAACGGGATTCCAGAGACCCAGTACTTC
TRBJ1-2 | TRBV18 | . | . | CASSPPTRPKGGYTF | TGTGCCAGCTCACCACCCACACGGCCGAAGGGAGGCTACACCTTC
TRBJ2-7 | TRBV29-1 | TRBD1 | . | CSARQGYEQYF | TGCAGCGCCCGACAGGGGTACGAGCAGTACTTC
TRBJ1-2 | TRBV25-1 | . | . | CASSVAIQAGWANF | TGTGCCAGCAGTGTGGCCATTCAGGCGGGGTGGGCGAACTTC
TRBJ2-1 | TRBV5-1 | . | . | CASSLDTLNEQFF | TGCGCCAGCAGCTTGGACACTCTCAATGAGCAGTTCTTC
TRBJ1-1 | TRBV2 | . | . | CASSYTVNTEAFF | TGTGCCAGCAGTTATACCGTGAACACTGAAGCTTTCTTT
TRBJ1-5 | TRBV4-1 | . | few | CASSHPMSQPQHF | TGCGCCAGCAGCCACCCCATGTCTCAGCCCCAGCATTTT
TRBJ2-3 | TRBV29-1 | TRBD2 | . | CSVERGGTDTQYF | TGCAGCGTTGAGCGGGGGGGCACAGATACGCAGTATTTT
TRBJ1-2 | TRBV10-3 | . | . | CAISEEKSYGYTF | TGTGCCATCAGTGAAGAGAAATCCTATGGCTACACCTTC
TRBJ2-3 | TRBV29-1 | . | few | CSVEGQDYSTDTQYF | TGCAGCGTTGAGGGTCAGGACTACAGCACAGATACGCAGTATTTT
TRBJ2-4 | TRBV20-1 | . | . | CSARRGRVKYF | TGCAGTGCTAGAAGAGGGCGGGTAAAGTACTTC
TRBJ2-1 | TRBV29-1 | . | . | CSARLVGAEQFF | TGCAGCGCCAGACTAGTCGGGGCTGAGCAGTTCTTC
TRBJ1-1 | TRBV7-9 | TRBD1 | few | CASSLGQGATEAFF | TGTGCCAGCAGCTTAGGACAGGGGGCCACTGAAGCTTTCTTT
TRBJ1-3 | TRBV2 | . | once | CASTWDKGSGNTIYF | TGTGCCAGCACGTGGGACAAGGGGTCGGGAAACACCATATATTTT
TRBJ2-1 | TRBV14 | . | few | CASSQQVYNEQFF | TGTGCCAGCAGCCAACAGGTCTACAATGAGCAGTTCTTC
TRBJ1-1 | TRBV7-9 | . | . | CASSGQLNTEAFF | TGTGCCAGCAGTGGACAGCTGAACACTGAAGCTTTCTTT
TRBJ1-2 | TRBV4-1 | . | . | CASSQDSTYGGAGYGYTF | TGCGCCAGCAGCCAAGATTCCACCTACGGCGGTGCGGGCTATGGCTACACCTTC
TRBJ2-6 | TRBV7-9 | TRBD1 | . | CASSHGTGIRGANVLTF | TGTGCCAGCAGCCACGGGACAGGGATCCGTGGGGCCAACGTCCTGACTTTC
TRBJ1-5 | TRBV30 | . | . | CAWSVGAGSGQPQHF | TGTGCCTGGAGTGTGGGCGCAGGGTCAGGGCAGCCCCAGCATTTT
TRBJ1-1 | TRBV25-1 | . | few | CASIAGRTGEAFF | TGTGCCAGCATAGCAGGGAGAACTGGTGAAGCTTTCTTT
TRBJ2-1 | TRBV12-5 | . | . | CASGPGQFF | TGTGCTAGTGGCCCCGGACAGTTCTTC
TRBJ1-1 | TRBV25-1 | TRBD1 | . | CASLPGQYNTEAFF | TGTGCCAGCTTACCGGGACAGTACAACACTGAAGCTTTCTTT
TRBJ1-4 | TRBV29-1 | . | . | CSVRDNEKLFF | TGCAGCGTTAGGGACAACGAAAAACTGTTTTTT
TRBJ1-1 | TRBV12-5 | . | once | CASATRLSGTEAFF | TGTGCTAGTGCCACACGGCTGTCGGGGACTGAAGCTTTCTTT
TRBJ1-1 | TRBV18 | TRBD1 | . | CASSPRTGESTEAFF | TGTGCCAGCTCACCTCGGACAGGGGAGAGCACTGAAGCTTTCTTT
TRBJ2-5 | TRBV29-1 | TRBD2 | few | CSVSWGGQETQYF | TGCAGCGTTTCCTGGGGGGGCCAAGAGACCCAGTACTTC
TRBJ1-5 | TRBV18 | . | once | CASSPLPGIKPQHF | TGTGCCAGCTCACCGCTCCCGGGGATCAAGCCCCAGCATTTT
TRBJ2-1 | TRBV18 | TRBD1 | few | CASSPLSAGGKDEQFF | TGTGCCAGCTCACCACTTAGTGCAGGGGGCAAAGATGAGCAGTTCTTC
TRBJ2-7 | TRBV29-1 | . | . | CSVVDKTLRHEQYF | TGCAGCGTTGTCGACAAAACCCTCCGGCACGAGCAGTACTTC